This TCR beta chain comes out of a study of blood T cell repertoires in COVID-19. Study-level information: From the United States, Italy and Spain came samples of acute and convalescent COVID-19.

TCRdb keeps only in-frame clones here, not all; method: immunoSEQ multiplex PCR. The table includes about 360,000 clones, roughly 86% detected once. The V and J ends lost 4 bases and 8 bases respectively, with 12 bases between them. The CDR3 loop spans 14 amino acids. Germline lookup yields CDR1 MNHEY and CDR2 SMNVEV (reference sequence). The chain has TRBV27 and TRBJ1-6; maybe TRBD1 (6 bases). This clonotype was sampled from a human donor with acute or convalescent COVID-19. The donor label of this sample is uncertain. Sample: peripheral blood. DNA for the CDR3: TGTGCCAGCAGTTCAACAGGGACGTATTCACCCCTCCACTTT. It yields the protein CASSSTGTYSPLHF.